This T cell receptor (beta chain) derives from a study of identical twins. Each CDR3 protein is one row after TCRdb ran MiXCR on the 5' RACE reads. The sample lists around 1.7 million distinct CDR3 sequences; 25% to 35% were seen once. To note about this clonotype: This could be a read error, since a much larger clone is one nucleotide away.

The junction had 5 bases not matched to a gene; V was cut back by 3 bases and J by 4 bases. Germline V CDR1 and CDR2: SEHNR, FQNEAQ (reference sequence). This CDR3 region has 14 residues. The V call is TRBV7-9, the J call TRBJ1-2; TRBD1 matches at 7 bases. This sequence originates from a newborn girl in good health. Source material: cord blood. CDR3: CASSLKGGAYGYTF. The CDR3 DNA reads as TGTGCCAGCAGCTTGAAAGGGGGCGCCTATGGCTACACCTTC.